What follows are 25 T cell receptor beta chains derived from one specimen sequenced in a study of Ad26.COV2.S vaccination and SARS-CoV-2 variants. Sequencing was performed with immunoSEQ multiplex PCR; in TCRdb, only in-frame clones are kept and a portion is missing. The table has 350,000 to 500,000 clones, 90% seen once. Treatment specified: roughly 19 received Ad26.COV2.S at low or high dose, single or two shots; roughly five received placebo; per-sample allocation not given. It was on day 63 after the first vaccine or placebo injection that samples were taken. The material sequenced was peripheral blood, taken in a trial of Ad26.COV2.S vaccine versus placebo. These receptors all come from a person aged 18-60 years who received the Ad26.COV2.S COVID-19 vaccine or a placebo.

This clone was detected only once. The V gene is TRBV12-3 or TRBV12-4, the J gene TRBJ2-7; a weak D match, TRBD2 (6 bases). Between the trimmed V and J ends, which lost 2 bases and 5 bases, there was a span of 10 bases. This CDR3 is 13 amino acids long. CDR3 loop: CASSLFGGNEQYF. DNA of the CDR3: TGTGCCAGCAGTTTATTTGGGGGGAACGAGCAGTACTTC.

V and J are TRBV4-2 and TRBJ2-1; D is possibly TRBD2 (6 bases). With 0 bases removed from V and 7 bases from J, the gap between germline ends came to 10 bases. This CDR3 comprises 14 residues. Germline V CDR1 and CDR2: LGHNA, YNFKEQ. The CDR3: CASSQDLASNEQFF. The DNA of the CDR3 is TGTGCCAGCAGCCAAGATCTAGCGTCGAATGAGCAGTTCTTC.

This clone was detected only a few times. V is TRBV6-4 and J is TRBJ1-2; no clear D gene. Germline CDR1 and CDR2: MRHNA and SNTAGT. The CDR3 is 14 amino acids. V dropped 0 bases and J dropped 8 bases, with 13 bases sitting between them. CDR3 region: CASSDSSQSGGYTF. The CDR3 DNA reads as TGTGCCAGCAGTGACTCGTCCCAGTCCGGCGGCTACACCTTC.

This clone was detected once. J is TRBJ2-5 and V is TRBV3-1 (or the pseudogene TRBV3-2); no firm D call. Germline-derived CDR1 and CDR2 are LGHDT and YNNKEL (reference sequence). The CDR3 is made up of 15 amino acids. V lost 4 bases and J lost 1, with 13 bases in between. CDR3 amino acids: CASSRPLGPQETQYF. DNA for the CDR3: TGTGCCAGCAGCCGCCCACTCGGACCCCAAGAGACCCAGTACTTC.

The V call is TRBV27, the J call TRBJ2-1, with 8 bases aligning to TRBD1. V shed 3 bases, J shed 0 bases, and the junction held 13 bases outside the gene matches. The V gene's germline CDR1 is MNHEY and CDR2 SMNVEV (reference sequence). This CDR3 has 19 residues. The CDR3 loop is CASSLGRQGSMSSYNEQFF. The CDR3 DNA reads TGTGCCAGCAGTTTGGGAAGACAGGGGTCGATGAGCTCCTACAATGAGCAGTTCTTC.

V is TRBV2 and J is TRBJ2-3; tentatively, D is TRBD2 (6 bases). The CDR3 runs to 15 residues. Trimming left V 3 bases short and J 1 base short, with 11 bases between. Germline V gives CDR1 SNHLY, CDR2 FYNNEI. The CDR3 region is CASSERASGTDTQYF. As DNA, the CDR3 is TGTGCCAGCAGTGAGCGGGCTAGCGGCACAGATACGCAGTATTTT.

The rearrangement links TRBV27 to TRBJ2-1; 13 positions agree with TRBD2. V gave up 4 bases and J gave up 8 bases; unmatched junction bases: 5. The CDR3 length is 15 residues. In germline, CDR1 is MNHEY, CDR2 SMNVEV (reference sequence). CDR3 amino acids: CASSYGLAGVDEQFF. The CDR3 bases are TGTGCCAGCAGTTATGGACTAGCGGGAGTCGATGAGCAGTTCTTC.

This chain joins TRBV28 and TRBJ1-4, with D maybe TRBD1 (5 bases). Trimming removed 8 bases at V and 3 bases at J, with 13 bases between. The CDR3 has 14 residues. Germline V gene data show CDR1 as MDHEN and CDR2 as SYDVKM. The CDR3 region is CASAPGGPNEKLFF. In nucleotides, the CDR3 is TGTGCCAGCGCCCCCGGGGGACCTAATGAAAAACTGTTTTTT.

The chain recombines TRBV7-2 with TRBJ2-5, with 11 bases aligning to TRBD2. Germline CDR1 reads SGHTA; CDR2 reads FQGNSA. This CDR3 region has 14 residues. With 3 bases clipped from V and 3 bases from J, the junction kept 0 bases outside the gene matches. CDR3 nucleotides: TGTGCCAGCAGCTTTAGCGGGGGGGAAGAGACCCAGTACTTC. As protein: CASSFSGGEETQYF.

This clone was seen just once. The V gene is TRBV5-1, the J gene TRBJ1-4, with TRBD1 identical over 7 bases. The germline gives CDR1 SGHRS, CDR2 YFSETQ. The CDR3 extends over 16 amino acids. Unmatched junction bases numbered 6, after V lost 4 bases and J lost 0 bases. The CDR3 loop reads CASSRDRVATNEKLFF. Here the CDR3 DNA reads TGCGCCAGCAGCCGCGACAGGGTAGCAACTAATGAAAAACTGTTTTTT.

V is TRBV27 and J is TRBJ1-1, with TRBD1 matching 8 bases. The V segment lost 3 bases and the J segment 4 bases; nucleotides outside the gene matches: 13. CDR3 size: 17 residues. Per germline, CDR1 MNHEY and CDR2 SMNVEV (reference sequence). The CDR3, as DNA: TGTGCCAGCAGTTTTGGGGGCGGGGGGGACAGGTTCACTGAAGCTTTCTTT. Its protein is CASSFGGGGDRFTEAFF.

This rearrangement joins TRBV19 to TRBJ2-7; TRBD1 might be the D (6 bases). Germline assignment: CDR1 LNHDA and CDR2 SQIVND (reference sequence). The CDR3 spans 12 residues. V was pared by 6 bases and J by 6 bases, with 12 bases between. The DNA of the CDR3 is TGTGCCAGTAGCCAGACAGGTGGCGAGCAGTACTTC. Its translation is CASSQTGGEQYF.

The gene calls are TRBV7-2 and TRBJ2-1, with 10 nucleotides matching TRBD2. The germline gives CDR1 SGHTA, CDR2 FQGNSA. The CDR3 consists of 16 residues. The V and J ends lost 0 bases and 4 bases, in that order; junction bases with no gene match: 3. CDR3 nucleotide sequence: TGTGCCAGCAGCTTAGCGTTTAGCGGGAGGTACAATGAGCAGTTCTTC. Protein product: CASSLAFSGRYNEQFF.

This clone has a single count. The rearrangement links TRBV2 to TRBJ2-1; the D is unclear. Trimming removed 1 base from V and 3 bases from J, with 10 bases in between. Germline assignment: CDR1 SNHLY and CDR2 FYNNEI. There are 15 residues in the CDR3. The chain's CDR3 is CASSEGTGYYNEQFF. The CDR3, as DNA: TGTGCCAGCAGTGAAGGCACCGGTTACTACAATGAGCAGTTCTTC.

Concerning this clone: Without the conserved terminal phenylalanine or tryptophan, this CDR3 likely stems from a read error. The limits of the CDR3 on the DNA are not certain, so only TCRdb's listed CDR3 is given. The V call is TRBV6-5, the J call TRBJ1-5; the table's TRBD1 call for D was not verified on the DNA. Inclusive of both ends, the CDR3 amounts to 10 amino acids. CDR1 is MNHEY, CDR2 SVGAGI, per germline. The CDR3: CASKEDRPRL.

The V call is TRBV19, the J call TRBJ2-3; tentative D call: TRBD2 (5 bases). The V and J ends lost 6 bases and 4 bases respectively, with 14 bases between them. CDR3 size: 14 residues. Germline CDR1 and CDR2: LNHDA and SQIVND (reference sequence). CDR3 coding DNA: TGTGCCAGTAGGGAAAGGCGAGGGCCAGATACGCAGTATTTT. Translation: CASRERRGPDTQYF.

V and J are TRBV6-2 or TRBV6-3 and TRBJ2-7; possible D gene TRBD2, 6 bases. From germline, CDR1 is MNHEY and CDR2 SVGEGT. This CDR3 spans 14 amino acids. Trimming shortened V by 0 bases and J by 2 bases, and 8 bases separated the two germline ends. CDR3 DNA sequence: TGTGCCAGCAGTTACTCTAGCGGACCCTACGAGCAGTACTTC. This codes for CASSYSSGPYEQYF.

V is TRBV19 and J is TRBJ1-5, with TRBD1 matching over 9 bases. V lost 6 bases to trimming and J lost 0 bases; unmatched junction nucleotides: 9. Per the germline V gene, CDR1 is LNHDA and CDR2 is SQIVND (reference sequence). The CDR3 extends over 17 amino acids. This chain's CDR3 is CASSAGDRAYSNQPQHF. DNA of the CDR3: TGTGCCAGTAGCGCGGGGGACAGGGCATATAGCAATCAGCCCCAGCATTTT.

This chain uses TRBV7-3 with TRBJ2-3; D is possibly TRBD2 (5 bases). Trimming took off 7 bases at V and 1 base at J, with 15 bases between the two ends. The CDR3 sequence is 15 residues long. In germline, CDR1 is SGHTA, CDR2 FQGTGA. The CDR3 loop is CASTPSSDRTDTQYF. CDR3 DNA: TGTGCCAGCACCCCCAGTAGCGATCGCACAGATACGCAGTATTTT.

V gene TRBV24-1 combines with J gene TRBJ2-2, with D perhaps matching TRBD2 (5 bases). V gave up 2 bases and J gave up 4 bases, with 13 bases separating them. Germline CDR1 KGHDR, CDR2 SFDVKD. The CDR3 is 16 amino acids. CDR3 residues: CATSDWVLGSTGELFF. For the CDR3, the DNA is TGTGCCACCAGTGATTGGGTTCTGGGGAGCACCGGGGAGCTGTTTTTT.

The chain is built from TRBV19 and TRBJ1-1, with a weak D call TRBD1 (5 bases). The CDR3 spans 13 residues. The germline gives CDR1 LNHDA, CDR2 SQIVND (reference sequence). Trimming cost V 0 bases and J 8 bases, with 10 bases left between them. The CDR3 sequence is CASSIDPQGEAFF. CDR3 in DNA: TGTGCCAGTAGTATAGATCCGCAGGGCGAAGCTTTCTTT.

This clone was seen only once. The rearrangement uses TRBV14 and TRBJ1-5; no reliable D call. Trimming took off 2 bases at V and 0 bases at J, with 5 bases between the two ends. CDR3 length: 14 residues. The germline V gene has CDR1 SGHDN and CDR2 FVKESK. The DNA of the CDR3 is TGTGCCAGCAGCCAAACCCGTAGCAATCAGCCCCAGCATTTT. Protein sequence: CASSQTRSNQPQHF. Complete variable domain (other parts from reference TRBV14 and TRBJ1-5): EAGVTQFPSHSVIEKGQTVTLRCDPISGHDNLYWYRRVMGKEIKFLLHFVKESKQDESGMPNNRFLAERTGGTYSTLKVQPAELEDSGVYFCASSQTRSNQPQHFGDGTRLSIL.

V and J are TRBV6-2 or TRBV6-3 and TRBJ2-7, with 7 bases lining up with TRBD1. Germline CDR1 is MNHEY and CDR2 is SVGEGT. The CDR3 extends over 15 amino acids. The J segment lost 2 bases and the V segment lost 2 bases, leaving 6 bases of the junction unmatched. The CDR3 sequence is CASSYNRDSTYEQYF. DNA for the CDR3: TGTGCCAGCAGTTACAACCGGGACAGTACCTACGAGCAGTACTTC.

This clone was seen once. The chain recombines TRBV2 with TRBJ2-1, with D maybe TRBD2 (6 bases). This CDR3 has 14 residues. V was clipped by 2 bases and J by 6 bases, with 11 bases between them. Per the germline V gene, CDR1 is SNHLY and CDR2 is FYNNEI. The CDR3 DNA follows: TGTGCCAGCAGTGAATTGGATAGCGGCAATGAGCAGTTCTTC. Its protein product is CASSELDSGNEQFF.

The rearrangement links TRBV6-2 or TRBV6-3 to TRBJ1-5; perhaps TRBD1 as D (6 bases). From germline, CDR1 is MNHEY and CDR2 SVGEGT. This CDR3 spans 15 amino acids. Trimming took 2 bases from V and 5 from J, leaving 13 bases between them. The CDR3 bases are TGTGCCAGCAGTTACCCCTCGGGGGGCCATCAGCCCCAGCATTTT. Amino acids: CASSYPSGGHQPQHF.